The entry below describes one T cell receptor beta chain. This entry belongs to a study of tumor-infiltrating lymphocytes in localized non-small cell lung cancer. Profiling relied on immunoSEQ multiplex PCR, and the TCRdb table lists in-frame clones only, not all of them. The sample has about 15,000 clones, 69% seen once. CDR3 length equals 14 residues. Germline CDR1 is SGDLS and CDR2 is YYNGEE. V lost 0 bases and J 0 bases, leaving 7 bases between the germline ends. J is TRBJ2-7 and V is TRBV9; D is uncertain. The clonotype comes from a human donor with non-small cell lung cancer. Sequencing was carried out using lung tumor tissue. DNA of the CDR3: TGTGCCAGCAGCGTAGGACCCTTCTCCTACGAGCAGTACTTC. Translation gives CASSVGPFSYEQYF.